These 5 T cell receptor beta chains share one sample of origin, sequenced in a study of blood T cells in healthy people across ages. Next came a second PCR, run for about 7 to 12 cycles, which used a sample-barcoded 5' primer along with a J-beta primer mix. TCRdb called the 5' RACE reads again in MiXCR, with one record for every CDR3 protein. The sample lists more than 800,000 distinct CDR3 sequences; 45% were seen once. Sequencing was carried out using blood. The receptors stem from an older woman in good health.

This clonotype was recorded a few times. This rearrangement joins TRBV5-5 to TRBJ2-7; unclear D gene. The ends were cut back, 4 bases at V and 3 bases at J, with 5 bases in the middle. Germline CDR1 and CDR2: SGHKS and YYEKEE (reference sequence). The CDR3 loop spans 11 amino acids. CDR3 residues: CASSKDYEQYF. The CDR3 DNA reads TGTGCCAGCAGCAAGGACTACGAGCAGTACTTC.

This clonotype was detected only a few times. The rearrangement uses TRBV15 and TRBJ2-7; D tentatively reads TRBD1 or TRBD2 (5 bases each). Trimming cost V 2 bases and J 5 bases, with 16 bases left between them. The CDR3 covers 15 residues. CDR1 and CDR2 from the germline V gene are LNHNV and YYDKDF (reference sequence). The CDR3 region has the DNA TGTGCCACCAGCAGAAGGGCAGGGAGTAGGAACGAGCAGTACTTC. Translating gives CATSRRAGSRNEQYF. Looking up the rest from reference TRBV15 and TRBJ2-7 gives the full variable domain: DAMVIQNPRYQVTQFGKPVTLSCSQTLNHNVMYWYQQKSSQAPKLLFHYYDKDFNNEADTPDNFQSRRPNTSFCFLDIRSPGLGDTAMYLCATSRRAGSRNEQYFGPGTRLTVT.

This clonotype was seen a few times. J is TRBJ2-5 and V is TRBV27, with 7 bases identical to TRBD2. Trimming took 7 bases from V and 3 from J; bases not matched to a gene: 5. The V gene's germline CDR1 is MNHEY and CDR2 SMNVEV (reference sequence). CDR3 length: 13 amino acids. CDR3 coding DNA: TGTGCCAGCACGGCCCTAGCGGAAGAGACCCAGTACTTC. Translated: CASTALAEETQYF.

This clonotype was observed at least ten times. The chain has TRBV10-3 and TRBJ2-5, with 9 positions matching TRBD1. The V and J ends lost 2 bases and 5 bases, in that order; junction bases with no gene match: 6. CDR3 length: 15 amino acids. From germline, CDR1 is ENHRY and CDR2 SYGVKD. DNA of the CDR3: TGTGCCATCAGTGAGAAACAGGGGGCAGGCGAGACCCAGTACTTC. It translates to CAISEKQGAGETQYF.

The chain couples TRBV12-3 or TRBV12-4 to TRBJ2-1, with 11 bases matching TRBD2. V was pared by 5 bases and J by 9 bases, with 9 bases of the junction left unmatched. The CDR3 sequence is 15 residues long. The CDR3 loop is CASSPLAGGGSEQFF. CDR3 DNA sequence: TGTGCCAGCAGTCCTCTAGCGGGAGGAGGTAGTGAGCAGTTCTTC.